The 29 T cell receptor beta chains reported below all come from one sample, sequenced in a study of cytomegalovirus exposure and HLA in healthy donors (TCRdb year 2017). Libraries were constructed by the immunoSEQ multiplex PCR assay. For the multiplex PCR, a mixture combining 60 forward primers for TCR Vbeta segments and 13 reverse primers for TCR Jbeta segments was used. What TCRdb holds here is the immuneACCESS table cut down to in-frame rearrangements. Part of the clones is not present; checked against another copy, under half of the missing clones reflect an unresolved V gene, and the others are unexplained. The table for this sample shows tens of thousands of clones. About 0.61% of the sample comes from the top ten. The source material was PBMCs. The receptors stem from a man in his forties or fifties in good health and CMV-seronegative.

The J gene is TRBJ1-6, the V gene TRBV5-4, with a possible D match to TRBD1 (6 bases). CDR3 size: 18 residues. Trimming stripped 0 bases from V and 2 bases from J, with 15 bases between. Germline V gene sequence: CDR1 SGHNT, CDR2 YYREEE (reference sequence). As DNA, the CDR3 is TGTGCCAGCAGCTTGGATCGTCGGGGGGCCGCCTATAATTCACCCCTCCACTTT. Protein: CASSLDRRGAAYNSPLHF.

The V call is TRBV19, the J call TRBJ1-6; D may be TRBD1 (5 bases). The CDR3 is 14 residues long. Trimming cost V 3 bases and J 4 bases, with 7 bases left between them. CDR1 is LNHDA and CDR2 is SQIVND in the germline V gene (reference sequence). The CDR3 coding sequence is TGTGCCAGTAGTATGCGACAGTATAATTCACCCCTCCACTTT. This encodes CASSMRQYNSPLHF. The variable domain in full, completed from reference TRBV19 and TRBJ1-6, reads DGGITQSPKYLFRKEGQNVTLSCEQNLNHDAMYWYRQDPGQGLRLIYYSQIVNDFQKGDIAEGYSVSREKKESFPLTVTSAQKNPTAFYLCASSMRQYNSPLHFGNGTRLTVT.

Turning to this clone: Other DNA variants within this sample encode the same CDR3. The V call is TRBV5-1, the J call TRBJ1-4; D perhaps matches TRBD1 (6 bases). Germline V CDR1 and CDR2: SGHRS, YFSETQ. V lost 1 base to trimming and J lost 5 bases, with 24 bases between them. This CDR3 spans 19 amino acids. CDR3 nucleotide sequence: TGCGCCAGCAGCTTGTCTGGGGACATGCAAAAAGGCTTCAATGAAAAACTGTTTTTT. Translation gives CASSLSGDMQKGFNEKLFF.

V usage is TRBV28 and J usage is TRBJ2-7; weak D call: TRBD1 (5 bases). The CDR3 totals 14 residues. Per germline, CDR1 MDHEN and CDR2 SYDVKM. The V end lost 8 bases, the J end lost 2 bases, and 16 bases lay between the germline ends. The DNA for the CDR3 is TGTGCCAGCGTCGGACAAGTCCACGCCTACGAGCAGTACTTC. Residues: CASVGQVHAYEQYF. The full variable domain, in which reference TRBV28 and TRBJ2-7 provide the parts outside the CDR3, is DVKVTQSSRYLVKRTGEKVFLECVQDMDHENMFWYRQDPGLGLRLIYFSYDVKMKEKGDIPEGYSVSREKKERFSLILESASTNQTSMYLCASVGQVHAYEQYFGPGTRLTVT.

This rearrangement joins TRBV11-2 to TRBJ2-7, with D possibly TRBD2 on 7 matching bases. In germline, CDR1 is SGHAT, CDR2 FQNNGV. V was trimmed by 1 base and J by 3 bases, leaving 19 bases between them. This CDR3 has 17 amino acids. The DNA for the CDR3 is TGTGCCAGCAGCTTAGGAAGGGGGGGGAGCAGCCGCTACGAGCAGTACTTC. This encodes CASSLGRGGSSRYEQYF.

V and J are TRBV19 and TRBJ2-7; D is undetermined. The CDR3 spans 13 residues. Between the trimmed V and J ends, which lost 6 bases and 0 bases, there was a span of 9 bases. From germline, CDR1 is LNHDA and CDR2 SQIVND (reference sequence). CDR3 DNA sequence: TGTGCCAGTAGCCAGACACACTCCTACGAGCAGTACTTC. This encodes CASSQTHSYEQYF.

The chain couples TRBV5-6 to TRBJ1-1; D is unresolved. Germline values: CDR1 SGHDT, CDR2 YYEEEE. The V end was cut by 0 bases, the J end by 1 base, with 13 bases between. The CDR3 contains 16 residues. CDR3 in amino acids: CASSLAVRHPNTEAFF. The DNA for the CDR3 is TGTGCCAGCAGCTTGGCGGTGAGGCACCCGAACACTGAAGCTTTCTTT. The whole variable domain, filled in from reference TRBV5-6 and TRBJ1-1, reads DAGVTQSPTHLIKTRGQQVTLRCSPKSGHDTVSWYQQALGQGPQFIFQYYEEEERQRGNFPDRFSGHQFPNYSSELNVNALLLGDSALYLCASSLAVRHPNTEAFFGQGTRLTVV.

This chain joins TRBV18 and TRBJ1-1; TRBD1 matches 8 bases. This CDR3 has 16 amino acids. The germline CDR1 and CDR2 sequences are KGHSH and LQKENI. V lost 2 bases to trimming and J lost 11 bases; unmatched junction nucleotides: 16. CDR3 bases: TGTGCCAGCTCACCAATGGGTACAGGGGGGGGTCTCGACGCTTTCTTT. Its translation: CASSPMGTGGGLDAFF.

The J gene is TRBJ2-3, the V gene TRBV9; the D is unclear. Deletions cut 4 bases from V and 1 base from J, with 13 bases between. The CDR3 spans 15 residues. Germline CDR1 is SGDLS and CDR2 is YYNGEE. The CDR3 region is CASSNQALGTDTQYF. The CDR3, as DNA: TGTGCCAGCAGCAATCAGGCCTTGGGCACAGATACGCAGTATTTT.

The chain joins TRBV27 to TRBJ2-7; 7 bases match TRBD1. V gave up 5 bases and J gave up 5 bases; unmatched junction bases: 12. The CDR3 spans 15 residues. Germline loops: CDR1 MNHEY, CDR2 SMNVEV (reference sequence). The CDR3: CASSRPPTGNHEQYF. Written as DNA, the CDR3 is TGTGCCAGCAGTCGGCCCCCGACAGGGAACCACGAGCAGTACTTC.

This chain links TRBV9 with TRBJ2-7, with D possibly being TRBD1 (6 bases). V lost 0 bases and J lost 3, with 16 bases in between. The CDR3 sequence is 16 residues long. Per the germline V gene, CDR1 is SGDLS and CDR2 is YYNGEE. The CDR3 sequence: CASSVVGGPSVYEQYF. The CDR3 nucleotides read TGTGCCAGCAGCGTAGTAGGGGGACCCAGTGTCTACGAGCAGTACTTC.

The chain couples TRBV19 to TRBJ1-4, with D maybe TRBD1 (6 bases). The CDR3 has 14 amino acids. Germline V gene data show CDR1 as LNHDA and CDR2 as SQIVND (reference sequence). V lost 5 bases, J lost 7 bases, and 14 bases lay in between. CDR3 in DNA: TGTGCCAGTAGTTCGATACAGGGACCTGAAAAACTGTTTTTT. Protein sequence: CASSSIQGPEKLFF.

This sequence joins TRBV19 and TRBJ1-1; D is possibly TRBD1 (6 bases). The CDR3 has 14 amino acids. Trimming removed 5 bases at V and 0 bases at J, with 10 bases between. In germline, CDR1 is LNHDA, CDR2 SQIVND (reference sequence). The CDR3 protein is CASSVGAMNTEAFF. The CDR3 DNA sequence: TGTGCCAGTAGTGTGGGGGCAATGAACACTGAAGCTTTCTTT.

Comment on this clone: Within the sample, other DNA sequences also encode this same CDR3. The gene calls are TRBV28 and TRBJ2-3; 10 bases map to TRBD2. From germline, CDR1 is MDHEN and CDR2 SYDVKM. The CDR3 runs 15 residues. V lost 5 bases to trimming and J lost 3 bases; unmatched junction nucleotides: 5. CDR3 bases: TGTGCCAGCAGTCCCCGGGGACTAGCGACAGATACGCAGTATTTT. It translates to CASSPRGLATDTQYF.

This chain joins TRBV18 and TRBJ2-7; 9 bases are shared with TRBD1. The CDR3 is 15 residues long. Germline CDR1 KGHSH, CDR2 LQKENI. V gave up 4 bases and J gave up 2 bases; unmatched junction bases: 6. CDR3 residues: CASSHSGTGTYEQYF. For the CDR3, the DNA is TGTGCCAGCTCACATTCTGGGACAGGGACCTACGAGCAGTACTTC.

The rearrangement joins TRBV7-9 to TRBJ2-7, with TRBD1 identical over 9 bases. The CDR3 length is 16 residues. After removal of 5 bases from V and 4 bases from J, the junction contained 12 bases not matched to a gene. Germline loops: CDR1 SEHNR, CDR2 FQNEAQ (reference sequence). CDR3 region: CASSPRYRTGAYEQYF. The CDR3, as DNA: TGTGCCAGCAGCCCGCGATATAGGACAGGGGCATACGAGCAGTACTTC.

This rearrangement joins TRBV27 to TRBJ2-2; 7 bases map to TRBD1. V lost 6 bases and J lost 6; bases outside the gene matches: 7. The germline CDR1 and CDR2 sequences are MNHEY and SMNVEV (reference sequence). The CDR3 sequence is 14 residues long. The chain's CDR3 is CASSPETGSGELFF. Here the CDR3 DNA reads TGTGCCAGCAGCCCCGAGACAGGGTCCGGGGAGCTGTTTTTT.

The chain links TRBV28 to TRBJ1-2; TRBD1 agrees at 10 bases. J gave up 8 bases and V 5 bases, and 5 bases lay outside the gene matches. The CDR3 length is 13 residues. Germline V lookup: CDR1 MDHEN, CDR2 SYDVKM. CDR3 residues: CASSPGDRGGYTF. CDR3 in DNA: TGTGCCAGCAGTCCGGGGGACAGGGGAGGCTACACCTTC.

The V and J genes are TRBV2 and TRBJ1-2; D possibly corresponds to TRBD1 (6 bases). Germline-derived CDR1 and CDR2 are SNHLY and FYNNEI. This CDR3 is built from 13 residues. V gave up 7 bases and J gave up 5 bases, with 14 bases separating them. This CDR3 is CASTTGFLYGYTF. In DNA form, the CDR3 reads TGTGCCAGCACCACAGGGTTCCTATATGGCTACACCTTC. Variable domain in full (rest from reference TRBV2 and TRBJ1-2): EPEVTQTPSHQVTQMGQEVILRCVPISNHLYFYWYRQILGQKVEFLVSFYNNEISEKSEIFDDQFSVERPDGSNFTLKIRSTKLEDSAMYFCASTTGFLYGYTFGSGTRLTVV.

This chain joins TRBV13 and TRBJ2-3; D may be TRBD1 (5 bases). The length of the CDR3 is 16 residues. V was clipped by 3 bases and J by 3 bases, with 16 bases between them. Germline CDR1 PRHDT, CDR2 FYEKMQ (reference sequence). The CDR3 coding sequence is TGTGCCAGCAGCTTTAATATCAGGGCGACAACAGATACGCAGTATTTT. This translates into CASSFNIRATTDTQYF.

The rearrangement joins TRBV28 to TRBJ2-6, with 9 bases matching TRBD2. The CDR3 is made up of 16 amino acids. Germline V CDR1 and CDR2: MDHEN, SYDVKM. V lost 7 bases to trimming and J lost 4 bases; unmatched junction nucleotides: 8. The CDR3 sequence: CASNPGLASGANVLTF. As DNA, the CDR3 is TGTGCCAGCAACCCGGGACTAGCTTCCGGGGCCAACGTCCTGACTTTC.

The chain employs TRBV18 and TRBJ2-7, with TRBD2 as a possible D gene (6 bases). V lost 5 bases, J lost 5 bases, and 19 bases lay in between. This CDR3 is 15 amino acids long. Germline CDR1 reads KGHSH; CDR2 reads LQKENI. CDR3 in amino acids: CASSNDGTGVDEQYF. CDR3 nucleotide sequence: TGTGCCAGCTCAAACGACGGGACGGGGGTCGACGAGCAGTACTTC.

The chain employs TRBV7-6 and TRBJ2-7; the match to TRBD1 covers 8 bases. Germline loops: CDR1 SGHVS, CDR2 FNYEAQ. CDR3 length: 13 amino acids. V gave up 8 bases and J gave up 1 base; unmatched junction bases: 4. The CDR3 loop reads CASRDRGSYEQYF. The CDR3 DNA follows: TGTGCCAGCCGAGACAGGGGTTCCTACGAGCAGTACTTC.

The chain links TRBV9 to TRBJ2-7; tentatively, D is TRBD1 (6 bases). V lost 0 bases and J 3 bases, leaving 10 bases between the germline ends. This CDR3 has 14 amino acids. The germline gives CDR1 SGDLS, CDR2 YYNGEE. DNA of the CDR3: TGTGCCAGCAGCGTAGGGGGGCAGGACTACGAGCAGTACTTC. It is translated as CASSVGGQDYEQYF. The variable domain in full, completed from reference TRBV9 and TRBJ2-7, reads DSGVTQTPKHLITATGQRVTLRCSPRSGDLSVYWYQQSLDQGLQFLIQYYNGEERAKGNILERFSAQQFPDLHSELNLSSLELGDSALYFCASSVGGQDYEQYFGPGTRLTVT.

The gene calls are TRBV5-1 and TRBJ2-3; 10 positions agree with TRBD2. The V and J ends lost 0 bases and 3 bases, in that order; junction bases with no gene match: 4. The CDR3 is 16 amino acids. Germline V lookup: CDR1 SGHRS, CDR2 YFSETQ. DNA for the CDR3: TGCGCCAGCAGCTTGGAGGTAGCGGGGGGAACAGATACGCAGTATTTT. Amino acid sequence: CASSLEVAGGTDTQYF.

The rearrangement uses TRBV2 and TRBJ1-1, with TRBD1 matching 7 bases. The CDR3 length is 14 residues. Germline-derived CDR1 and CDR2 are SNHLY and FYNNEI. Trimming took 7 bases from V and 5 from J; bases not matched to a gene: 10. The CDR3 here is CASKVTGMVTEAFF. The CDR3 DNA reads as TGTGCCAGCAAGGTGACAGGGATGGTTACTGAAGCTTTCTTT. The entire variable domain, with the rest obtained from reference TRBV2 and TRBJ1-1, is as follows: EPEVTQTPSHQVTQMGQEVILRCVPISNHLYFYWYRQILGQKVEFLVSFYNNEISEKSEIFDDQFSVERPDGSNFTLKIRSTKLEDSAMYFCASKVTGMVTEAFFGQGTRLTVV.

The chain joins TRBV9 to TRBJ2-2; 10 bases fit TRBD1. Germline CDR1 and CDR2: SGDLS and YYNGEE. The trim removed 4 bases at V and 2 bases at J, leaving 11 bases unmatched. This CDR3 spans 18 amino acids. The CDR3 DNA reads TGTGCCAGCAGCCACCGGGACAGGGGCGACCCTAACACCGGGGAGCTGTTTTTT. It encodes CASSHRDRGDPNTGELFF.

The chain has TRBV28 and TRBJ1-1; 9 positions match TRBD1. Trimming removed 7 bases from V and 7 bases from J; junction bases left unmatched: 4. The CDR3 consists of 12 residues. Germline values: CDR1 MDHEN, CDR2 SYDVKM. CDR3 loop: CASTTGGSEAFF. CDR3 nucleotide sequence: TGTGCCAGCACAACAGGGGGCAGTGAAGCTTTCTTT.

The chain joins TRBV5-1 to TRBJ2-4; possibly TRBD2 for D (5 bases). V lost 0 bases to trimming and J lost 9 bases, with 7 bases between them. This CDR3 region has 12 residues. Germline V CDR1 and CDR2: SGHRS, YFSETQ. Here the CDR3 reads CASSLGEGIQYF. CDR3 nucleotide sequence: TGCGCCAGCAGCTTGGGAGAGGGCATTCAGTACTTC.